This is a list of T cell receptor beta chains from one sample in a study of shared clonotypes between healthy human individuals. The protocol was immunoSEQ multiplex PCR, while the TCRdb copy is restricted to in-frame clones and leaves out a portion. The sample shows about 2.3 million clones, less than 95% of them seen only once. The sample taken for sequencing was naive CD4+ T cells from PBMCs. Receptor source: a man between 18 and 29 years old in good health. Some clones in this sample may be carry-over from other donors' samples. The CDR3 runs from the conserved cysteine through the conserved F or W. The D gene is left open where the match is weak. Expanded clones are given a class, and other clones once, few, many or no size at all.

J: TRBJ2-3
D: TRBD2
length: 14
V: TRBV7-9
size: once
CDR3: CASSQTSGRDTQYF
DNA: TGTGCCAGCAGCCAGACTAGCGGGAGGGATACGCAGTATTTT

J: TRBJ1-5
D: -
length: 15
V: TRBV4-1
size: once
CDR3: CASSQDEAARQPQHF
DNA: TGCGCCAGCAGCCAAGATGAAGCCGCCCGCCAGCCCCAGCATTTT

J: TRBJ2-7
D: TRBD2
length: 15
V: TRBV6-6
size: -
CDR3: CASSGGGLAPYEQYF
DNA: TGTGCCAGCAGTGGGGGGGGACTAGCTCCCTACGAGCAGTACTTC

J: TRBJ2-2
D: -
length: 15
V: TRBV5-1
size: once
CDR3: CASSLEGRNTGELFF
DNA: TGCGCCAGCAGCTTGGAGGGGAGGAACACCGGGGAGCTGTTTTTT

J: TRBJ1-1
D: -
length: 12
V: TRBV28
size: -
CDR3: CASSLLRRVAFF
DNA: TGTGCCAGCAGTTTGCTCAGGAGGGTAGCTTTCTTT

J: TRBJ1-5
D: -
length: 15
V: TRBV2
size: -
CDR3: CASSELRDTNQPQHF
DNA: TGTGCCAGCAGTGAACTTAGGGATACCAATCAGCCCCAGCATTTT

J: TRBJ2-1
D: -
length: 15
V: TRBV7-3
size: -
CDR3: CASSAQRASYNEQFF
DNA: TGTGCCAGCAGCGCCCAGCGGGCCTCCTACAATGAGCAGTTCTTC

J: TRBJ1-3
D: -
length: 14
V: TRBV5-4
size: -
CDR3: CASSPGQSGNTIYF
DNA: TGTGCCAGCAGCCCCGGACAGAGTGGAAACACCATATATTTT

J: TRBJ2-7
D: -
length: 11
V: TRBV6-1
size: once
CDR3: CASNGAYEQYF
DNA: TGTGCCAGCAACGGAGCCTACGAGCAGTACTTC

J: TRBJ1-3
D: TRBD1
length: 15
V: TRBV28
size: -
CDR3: CASSSTGRSGNTIYF
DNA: TGTGCCAGCAGTTCGACAGGGCGCTCTGGAAACACCATATATTTT

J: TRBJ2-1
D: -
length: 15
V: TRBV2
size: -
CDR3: CASSGSPSSYNEQFF
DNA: TGTGCCAGCAGTGGATCTCCCAGCTCCTACAATGAGCAGTTCTTC

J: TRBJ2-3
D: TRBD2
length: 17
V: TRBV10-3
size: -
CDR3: CAISGSSGRAGTDTQYF
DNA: TGTGCCATCAGTGGAAGTAGCGGGAGGGCCGGAACAGATACGCAGTATTTT

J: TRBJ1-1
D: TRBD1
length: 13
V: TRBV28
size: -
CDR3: CASRQGGSTEAFF
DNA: TGTGCCAGCAGACAGGGGGGAAGTACTGAAGCTTTCTTT

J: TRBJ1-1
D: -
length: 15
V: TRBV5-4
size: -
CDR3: CASSLGIQGRTEAFF
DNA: TGTGCCAGCAGCTTGGGGATTCAGGGAAGGACTGAAGCTTTCTTT

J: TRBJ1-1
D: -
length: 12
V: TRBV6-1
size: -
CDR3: CASSEVRTEAFF
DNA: TGTGCCAGCAGTGAAGTCCGCACTGAAGCTTTCTTT

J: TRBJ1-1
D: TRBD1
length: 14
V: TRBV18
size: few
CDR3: CASSPTDRDIEAFF
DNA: TGTGCCAGCTCACCAACGGACAGGGACATTGAAGCTTTCTTT

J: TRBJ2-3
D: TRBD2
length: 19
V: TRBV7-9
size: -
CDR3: CASSFSLAGASRPTDTQYF
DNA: TGTGCCAGCAGCTTCTCTCTAGCGGGAGCCAGCCGACCCACAGATACGCAGTATTTT

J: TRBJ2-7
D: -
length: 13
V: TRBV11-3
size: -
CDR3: CASSPGTWDEQYF
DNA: TGTGCCAGCAGCCCCGGAACTTGGGACGAGCAGTACTTC

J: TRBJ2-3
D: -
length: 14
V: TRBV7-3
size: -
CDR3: CASSQQLSTDTQYF
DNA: TGTGCCAGCTCGCAGCAGTTGAGCACAGATACGCAGTATTTT

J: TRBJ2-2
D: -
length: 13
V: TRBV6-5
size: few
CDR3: CASSTLRTGELFF
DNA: TGTGCCAGCAGCACCCTGAGGACCGGGGAGCTGTTTTTT

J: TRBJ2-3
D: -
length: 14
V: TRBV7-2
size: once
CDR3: CASSLTLVRPTQYF
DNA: TGTGCCAGCAGCTTAACCTTAGTTAGGCCTACGCAGTATTTT

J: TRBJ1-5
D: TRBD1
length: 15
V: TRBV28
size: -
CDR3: CASSFGQGSNQPQHF
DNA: TGTGCCAGCAGTTTCGGACAGGGGAGCAATCAGCCCCAGCATTTT

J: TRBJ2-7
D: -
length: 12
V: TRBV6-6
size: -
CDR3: CASSYGSSEQYF
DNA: TGTGCCAGCAGTTACGGGAGCTCCGAGCAGTACTTC

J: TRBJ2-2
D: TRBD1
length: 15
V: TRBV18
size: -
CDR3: CASSPITGDDGELFF
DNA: TGTGCCAGCTCACCCATTACAGGGGATGACGGGGAGCTGTTTTTT

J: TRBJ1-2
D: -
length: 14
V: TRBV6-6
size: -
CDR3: CASSHPPGSNGYTF
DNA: TGTGCCAGCAGCCACCCCCCGGGTAGCAATGGCTACACCTTC

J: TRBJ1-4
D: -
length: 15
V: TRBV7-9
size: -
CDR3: CASSARDSSNEKLFF
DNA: TGTGCCAGCAGCGCCCGGGACTCCAGTAATGAAAAACTGTTTTTT

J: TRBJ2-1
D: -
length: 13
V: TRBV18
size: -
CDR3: CASSPRADNEQFF
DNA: TGTGCCAGCTCACCACGCGCAGACAATGAGCAGTTCTTC

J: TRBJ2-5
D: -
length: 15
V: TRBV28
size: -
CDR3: CASSNSGEMGETQYF
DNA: TGTGCCAGCAGTAATTCGGGGGAGATGGGAGAGACCCAGTACTTC

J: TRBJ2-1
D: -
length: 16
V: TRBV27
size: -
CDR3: CASSGSKGKTPNEQFF
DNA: TGTGCCAGCAGTGGGAGTAAGGGTAAAACTCCTAATGAGCAGTTCTTC